These T cell receptor beta chains were read from a single sample in a study of identical twins. TCRdb itself ran the 5' RACE reads through MiXCR, one entry per CDR3 protein. Found here are 210,000 or so distinct CDR3 sequences, approximately 16% of them singletons; the top ten hold 40%. The same data also went into a second study, on T cells expressing NK-cell markers.

The sequenced sample consisted of CD8+ T cells sorted from blood. These receptors were taken from a woman aged 18-30 years in good health. Both conserved end residues are part of each CDR3. D genes are given only for firm matches. Clone size is not always given. Where it is, it says once, few, many or a class for expanded clones.

TRBV12-3/TRBV12-4	-	TRBJ2-3	-	TGTGCCAGCAGTTTGGTCCCAGATACGCAGTATTTT	CASSLVPDTQYF
TRBV6-1	-	TRBJ2-7	-	TGTGCCAGCAGCAAAACCCCCACCCACGAGCAGTACTTC	CASSKTPTHEQYF
TRBV2	few	TRBJ2-2	-	TGTGCCAGCGTGATCGGGGCAACTTGGACCGGGGAGCTGTTTTTT	CASVIGATWTGELFF
TRBV7-9	few	TRBJ2-4	-	TGTGCCAGCAGCTTAGAGTTAGCCAAAAACATTCAGTACTTC	CASSLELAKNIQYF
TRBV9	-	TRBJ1-1	-	TGTGCCAGCAGCCAATGGAAGAACACTGAAGCTTTCTTT	CASSQWKNTEAFF
TRBV4-3	-	TRBJ2-3	-	TGCGCCAGCAGCCAAGACTCCGGGACAGATACGCAGTATTTT	CASSQDSGTDTQYF
TRBV29-1	-	TRBJ1-3	-	TGCAGCGTTGAAACTCGGGGGCCAGGAAACACCATATATTTT	CSVETRGPGNTIYF
TRBV19	once	TRBJ2-2	-	TGTGCCAGTAGTATAGGAGGCAGAACGACGAACACCGGGGAGCTGTTTTTT	CASSIGGRTTNTGELFF
TRBV29-1	many	TRBJ2-7	-	TGCAGCGTTGAATCGGGGACGAGCTCCTACGAGCAGTACTTC	CSVESGTSSYEQYF
TRBV7-9	-	TRBJ2-1	-	TGTGCCAGCAGGGAGCCAGGGGGGGTAGATGAGCAGTTCTTC	CASREPGGVDEQFF
TRBV30	-	TRBJ1-1	-	TGTGCCTGGAGTATGAACACTGAAGCTTTCTTT	CAWSMNTEAFF
TRBV11-2	few	TRBJ1-4	-	TGTGCCAGCAGCTTATTAACGAATAATGAAAAACTGTTTTTT	CASSLLTNNEKLFF
TRBV12-3/TRBV12-4	many	TRBJ2-7	-	TGTGCCAGCAGTTTTGGGGGCGAGCAGTACTTC	CASSFGGEQYF
TRBV7-9	-	TRBJ2-6	-	TGTGCCAGCAGCTCCGTAGGGAGATCTGGGGCCAACGTCCTGACTTTC	CASSSVGRSGANVLTF
TRBV12-3/TRBV12-4	few	TRBJ1-5	TRBD1	TGTGCCAGCACCATTTCGACAGGGGGGCCCCAGCATTTT	CASTISTGGPQHF
TRBV5-1	few	TRBJ2-7	TRBD2	TGCGCCAGCAGTGAAGCGGGGAACTCCTACGAGCAGTACTTC	CASSEAGNSYEQYF
TRBV7-6	few	TRBJ1-6	-	TGTGCCAGCAGCTTAGGGCTGTCGAATTCACCCCTCCACTTT	CASSLGLSNSPLHF
TRBV29-1	-	TRBJ2-1	TRBD2	TGCAGCGTTGAAGGTTTTTCCGGTTCGGGGGGCTACAATGAGCAGTTCTTC	CSVEGFSGSGGYNEQFF
TRBV11-2	-	TRBJ2-3	TRBD2	TGTGCCAGCAGCTTGGGTAGCGGGGCCACAGATACGCAGTATTTT	CASSLGSGATDTQYF
TRBV6-1	-	TRBJ2-1	-	TGTGCCAGCAGCGGGACTCCACCATACAATGAGCAGTTCTTC	CASSGTPPYNEQFF